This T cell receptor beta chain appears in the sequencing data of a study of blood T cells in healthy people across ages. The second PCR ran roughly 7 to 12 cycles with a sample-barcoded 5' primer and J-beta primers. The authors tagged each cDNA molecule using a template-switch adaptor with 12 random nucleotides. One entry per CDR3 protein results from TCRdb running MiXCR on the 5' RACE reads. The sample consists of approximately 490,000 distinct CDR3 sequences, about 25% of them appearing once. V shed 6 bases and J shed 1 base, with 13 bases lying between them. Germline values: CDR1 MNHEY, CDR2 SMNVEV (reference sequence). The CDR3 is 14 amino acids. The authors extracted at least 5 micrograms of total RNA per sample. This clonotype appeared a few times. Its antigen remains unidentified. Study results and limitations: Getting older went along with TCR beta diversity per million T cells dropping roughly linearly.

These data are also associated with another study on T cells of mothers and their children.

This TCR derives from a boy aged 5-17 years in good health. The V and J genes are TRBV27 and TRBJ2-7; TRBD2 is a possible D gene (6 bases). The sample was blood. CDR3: CASSRGTHSYEQYF. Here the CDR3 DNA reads TGTGCCAGCAGCCGAGGGACTCATTCCTACGAGCAGTACTTC.